The 8 T cell receptor beta chains below come from one sample, sequenced in a study of response to subunit inactivated influenza vaccine. Each CDR3 protein is one row after TCRdb ran MiXCR on the RT-PCR reads. The sample has 450,000 to 500,000 distinct CDR3 sequences, over 9.5% seen once. Material: PBMCs from blood, obtained more than 35 days after vaccination. Receptors were obtained from a man in his fifties who received an inactivated influenza vaccine.

This clonotype has a handful of counts. V gene TRBV19 combines with J gene TRBJ1-1; possible D gene TRBD1, 5 bases. V was pared by 3 bases and J by 10 bases, with 12 bases between. The length of the CDR3 is 12 residues. Germline V gene lookup returns CDR1 LNHDA and CDR2 SQIVND (reference sequence). The CDR3 sequence: CASSIQQGVAFF. The DNA of the CDR3 is TGTGCCAGTAGTATCCAGCAGGGAGTAGCTTTCTTT.

This clonotype was seen repeatedly, ten times or more. The CDR3 region has the DNA TGTGCCAGCAGTCCGACAGCTAACCACGAGCAGTACTTC. Its protein product is CASSPTANHEQYF. The V call is TRBV27, the J call TRBJ2-7; the D gene is possibly TRBD1 (5 bases). Germline loops: CDR1 MNHEY, CDR2 SMNVEV (reference sequence). The CDR3 contains 13 residues. V was clipped by 5 bases and J by 5 bases, with 13 bases between them.

The V call is TRBV7-2, the J call TRBJ2-2, with 11 nucleotides matching TRBD2. The ends lost 5 bases at V and 4 bases at J; junction bases unmatched: 6. Germline V CDR1 and CDR2: SGHTA, FQGNSA. This CDR3 spans 16 amino acids. As DNA, the CDR3 is TGTGCCAGCAGCCCAACTAGCGGGAGCGGCACCGGGGAGCTGTTTTTT. It yields the protein CASSPTSGSGTGELFF.

This clonotype was seen only a few times. The chain couples TRBV4-2 to TRBJ1-5; 8 nucleotides match TRBD1. This CDR3 comprises 15 residues. Germline loops: CDR1 LGHNA, CDR2 YNFKEQ. V shed 0 bases and J 6 bases; nucleotides not matched to a gene: 4. The CDR3, as DNA: TGTGCCAGCAGCCAAGATGACAGGGGAGGTCAGCCCCAGCATTTT. Protein sequence: CASSQDDRGGQPQHF.

This clonotype was found many times. The genes are TRBV6-5 and TRBJ2-1; D gene ambiguous. V was cut by 5 bases and J by 8 bases, with 10 bases left in between. The CDR3 has 12 residues. CDR1 and CDR2 (germline): MNHEY, SVGAGI. The CDR3 reads CASSAAGDEQFF. In DNA, the CDR3 is TGTGCCAGCAGTGCGGCCGGCGATGAGCAGTTCTTC.

This clonotype was found a few times. V gene TRBV7-7 combines with J gene TRBJ2-5, with 7 bases matching TRBD2. The V segment lost 5 bases and the J segment 4 bases; nucleotides outside the gene matches: 4. CDR3 length: 13 amino acids. Per germline, CDR1 SSHAT and CDR2 FNYEAQ (reference sequence). DNA of the CDR3: TGTGCCAGCAGCCGAGCGGGAAGAGAGACCCAGTACTTC. Its protein is CASSRAGRETQYF.

The sample holds many counts of this clonotype. The CDR3 DNA is TGTGCCAGCAGCTTAGTTAGGGCAGGGAGAGGGAACACTGAAGCTTTCTTT. The encoded protein is CASSLVRAGRGNTEAFF. The rearrangement uses TRBV7-2 and TRBJ1-1; perhaps TRBD1 as D (5 bases). The V gene's germline CDR1 is SGHTA and CDR2 FQGNSA. The length of the CDR3 is 17 residues. V lost 1 base to trimming and J lost 1 base, with 16 bases between them.

This chain uses TRBV5-6 with TRBJ2-3, with 7 bases identical to TRBD1. The J segment lost 4 bases and the V segment lost 4 bases, leaving 6 bases of the junction unmatched. The V gene's germline CDR1 is SGHDT and CDR2 YYEEEE. The CDR3 consists of 14 residues. CDR3 residues: CASSIGTASDTQYF. CDR3 nucleotide sequence: TGTGCCAGCAGCATTGGGACAGCTTCAGATACGCAGTATTTT.